This T cell receptor beta chain was sequenced during a study of shared clonotypes between healthy human individuals (dated by TCRdb to between 2020 and 2021). Regarding the study in general: Two women and a few men aged 18 to 49 years were included in the cohort. Per donor, leukapheresis produced somewhere between about 0.9 and 10 billion PBMCs. For each donor, CD4 naive and CD4 memory were each run on three plates, CD8 naive on two plates, and CD8 memory on one plate. Different laboratories and diverse techniques were used to prepare libraries and sequence TCR repertoires, to increase sequencing depth and limit assay-specific biases. The study deeply sequenced blood TCR repertoires of five healthy adults to estimate repertoire size and the extent of clonotype sharing between individuals.

TCR CDR3 regions were amplified from genomic DNA by multiplex PCR using the deep immunoSEQ assay. For each cell subset, the extracted genomic DNA was distributed evenly across all wells of several immunoSEQ 96-well plates, and each plate served as one replicate. Each replicate PCR for sorted subsets received around 200 ng genomic DNA, equal to roughly 30,000 T cell genomes. The purified libraries were quantified using a Qubit 3.0 fluorometer, sized with a Bioanalyzer 2100, and then quantified again using the KAPA Library Quantification kit. Each immunoSEQ 96-well plate was sequenced on its own single-read 150-cycle Illumina NextSeq 550 flow cell. Turning to the authors' computational methods: Because the immunoSEQ output included only junctional sequences and no quality scores, the filtering could not be the same as the filtering used for full-length reads. Sequences were annotated with PyIR, a Python wrapper for IgBLAST v1.9, and V/J genes and CDR3 were assigned using IMGT germline references. Reads were removed for weak V/J assignments (E-value above 1e-6), missing CDR3, stop codons, out-of-frame junctions, or ambiguous translated residues. A V3J clonotype was defined by an identical inferred V gene, J gene, and CDR3 amino acid sequence. To compute the percentage overlap between repertoires, the number of shared unique clonotypes was divided by the size of the smaller repertoire. Richness of each repertoire was evaluated using RTK rarefaction, the Chao1 estimator, and Recon v2.1 estimates of unobserved clonotypes. OLGA was used to compute generation probabilities for all TCRbeta clonotypes that the gDNA method yielded from a handful of donors. Sourced from immuneACCESS, this table was stored by TCRdb with only in-frame sequences that have V and J called. A share of the clones is absent; for the studies checked, an unresolved V gene accounts for under half, and the remainder has no known explanation. V, J and clone size reflect that table, while D and trimming were determined from the DNA. The sample yields some 2 million clones; about 95% were counted once. The biggest ten clones account for more than 0.1% of the sample.

V loses 0 bases, J loses 0 bases, and the germline ends lie 9 bases apart. CDR1 and CDR2 are read off the germline V gene as MGHRA and YSYEKL. From the cysteine up to the phenylalanine, the CDR3 has a length of 16 residues. Of all the DNA, just the CDR3 is kept, 48 bases in frame from base 1. Broad study findings and their caveats: Across several donors, approximately 5% of naive CD4, approximately 3.6% of naive CD8, under 2.5% of memory CD4, and about 0.44% of memory CD8 clonotypes were shared. Compared with non-shared clonotypes, clonotypes shared by all four sorted-subset donors had higher generation probabilities. Incomplete sequencing was indicated by rarefaction of sorted-subset datasets, despite the large sequencing depth. Sampling was restricted to blood, and TCR repertoires in tissues likely differ from the TCR repertoires found in blood. Naive subsets generally had larger estimated clonotype richness than memory subsets did. Because the study included a small number of donors, the genetic and exposure-history diversity represented was limited. Pairwise subsampling indicated that sequencing depth was expected to affect the degree of clonotype sharing among donors.

Worth noting for this clone: Its target antigen remains unknown. Per-base qualities were not stored, and no clone one base away is much larger.

Donors were healthy HIV-negative adults with no recently reported acute infections or vaccinations. Every donor was a Caucasian adult residing in Nashville, Tennessee, USA. CD4+ T cells were enriched through magnetic negative selection, after which naive cells were positively selected on CD45RA and the remaining negative fraction served as the memory subset. After blood collection by leukapheresis, PBMCs were isolated using Ficoll-Histopaque density gradient centrifugation and then cryopreserved in the vapor phase of liquid nitrogen. Purity and quantity of every magnetically sorted T cell population were checked by analytical flow cytometry. Each sorted fraction had its genomic DNA isolated and then quantified by UV absorbance on a Nanodrop 2000c.

This TCR came from a man in his late teens or twenties in good health. The sequence joins TRBV4-1 to TRBJ2-4; no D gene is confidently identified. The sample comprised naive CD4+ T cells sorted from blood. The label giving this sample's cell subset or site can be read as: CD45RA+ positively selected. The CDR3 sequence is CASSQEPVLAKNIQYF. The sequenced DNA is TGCGCCAGCAGCCAAGAGCCGGTGCTAGCCAAAAACATTCAGTACTTC.